This entry concerns a single T cell receptor (beta chain). Its antigen is not known. The authors ran a second PCR of about 7 to 11 cycles using a sample-barcoded 5' primer and a J-beta primer mix. TCRdb fed the 5' RACE reads into MiXCR, producing one record per CDR3 protein. The data contain about 2 million distinct CDR3 sequences, approximately 50% of them singletons. This entry belongs to a study of blood T cells in healthy people across ages. Findings and limits, study-wide: A roughly linear age-dependent decrease characterized TCR beta diversity per million T cells.

The CDR3 has 15 amino acids. Per the germline V gene, CDR1 is MGHDK and CDR2 is SYGVNS. V was clipped by 1 base and J by 6 bases; unmatched bases: 8. This rearrangement joins TRBV25-1 to TRBJ1-1, with TRBD1 identical over 7 bases. Sample: blood. This clonotype was sampled from a woman in her 40s in good health. The CDR3 is CASSESTGEWAEAFF. The CDR3 coding sequence is TGTGCCAGCAGTGAATCTACAGGGGAATGGGCTGAAGCTTTCTTT.